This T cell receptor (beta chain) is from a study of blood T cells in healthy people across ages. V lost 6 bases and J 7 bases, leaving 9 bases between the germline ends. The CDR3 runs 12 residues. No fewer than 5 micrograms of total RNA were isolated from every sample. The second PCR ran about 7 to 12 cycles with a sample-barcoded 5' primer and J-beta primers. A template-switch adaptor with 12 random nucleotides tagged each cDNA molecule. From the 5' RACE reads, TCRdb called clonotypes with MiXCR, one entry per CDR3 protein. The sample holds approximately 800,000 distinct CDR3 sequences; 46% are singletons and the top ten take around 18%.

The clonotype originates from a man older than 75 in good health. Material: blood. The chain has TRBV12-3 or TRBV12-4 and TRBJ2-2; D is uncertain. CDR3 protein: CASSELGGELFF. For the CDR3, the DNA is TGTGCCAGCAGCGAATTGGGCGGGGAGCTGTTTTTT.